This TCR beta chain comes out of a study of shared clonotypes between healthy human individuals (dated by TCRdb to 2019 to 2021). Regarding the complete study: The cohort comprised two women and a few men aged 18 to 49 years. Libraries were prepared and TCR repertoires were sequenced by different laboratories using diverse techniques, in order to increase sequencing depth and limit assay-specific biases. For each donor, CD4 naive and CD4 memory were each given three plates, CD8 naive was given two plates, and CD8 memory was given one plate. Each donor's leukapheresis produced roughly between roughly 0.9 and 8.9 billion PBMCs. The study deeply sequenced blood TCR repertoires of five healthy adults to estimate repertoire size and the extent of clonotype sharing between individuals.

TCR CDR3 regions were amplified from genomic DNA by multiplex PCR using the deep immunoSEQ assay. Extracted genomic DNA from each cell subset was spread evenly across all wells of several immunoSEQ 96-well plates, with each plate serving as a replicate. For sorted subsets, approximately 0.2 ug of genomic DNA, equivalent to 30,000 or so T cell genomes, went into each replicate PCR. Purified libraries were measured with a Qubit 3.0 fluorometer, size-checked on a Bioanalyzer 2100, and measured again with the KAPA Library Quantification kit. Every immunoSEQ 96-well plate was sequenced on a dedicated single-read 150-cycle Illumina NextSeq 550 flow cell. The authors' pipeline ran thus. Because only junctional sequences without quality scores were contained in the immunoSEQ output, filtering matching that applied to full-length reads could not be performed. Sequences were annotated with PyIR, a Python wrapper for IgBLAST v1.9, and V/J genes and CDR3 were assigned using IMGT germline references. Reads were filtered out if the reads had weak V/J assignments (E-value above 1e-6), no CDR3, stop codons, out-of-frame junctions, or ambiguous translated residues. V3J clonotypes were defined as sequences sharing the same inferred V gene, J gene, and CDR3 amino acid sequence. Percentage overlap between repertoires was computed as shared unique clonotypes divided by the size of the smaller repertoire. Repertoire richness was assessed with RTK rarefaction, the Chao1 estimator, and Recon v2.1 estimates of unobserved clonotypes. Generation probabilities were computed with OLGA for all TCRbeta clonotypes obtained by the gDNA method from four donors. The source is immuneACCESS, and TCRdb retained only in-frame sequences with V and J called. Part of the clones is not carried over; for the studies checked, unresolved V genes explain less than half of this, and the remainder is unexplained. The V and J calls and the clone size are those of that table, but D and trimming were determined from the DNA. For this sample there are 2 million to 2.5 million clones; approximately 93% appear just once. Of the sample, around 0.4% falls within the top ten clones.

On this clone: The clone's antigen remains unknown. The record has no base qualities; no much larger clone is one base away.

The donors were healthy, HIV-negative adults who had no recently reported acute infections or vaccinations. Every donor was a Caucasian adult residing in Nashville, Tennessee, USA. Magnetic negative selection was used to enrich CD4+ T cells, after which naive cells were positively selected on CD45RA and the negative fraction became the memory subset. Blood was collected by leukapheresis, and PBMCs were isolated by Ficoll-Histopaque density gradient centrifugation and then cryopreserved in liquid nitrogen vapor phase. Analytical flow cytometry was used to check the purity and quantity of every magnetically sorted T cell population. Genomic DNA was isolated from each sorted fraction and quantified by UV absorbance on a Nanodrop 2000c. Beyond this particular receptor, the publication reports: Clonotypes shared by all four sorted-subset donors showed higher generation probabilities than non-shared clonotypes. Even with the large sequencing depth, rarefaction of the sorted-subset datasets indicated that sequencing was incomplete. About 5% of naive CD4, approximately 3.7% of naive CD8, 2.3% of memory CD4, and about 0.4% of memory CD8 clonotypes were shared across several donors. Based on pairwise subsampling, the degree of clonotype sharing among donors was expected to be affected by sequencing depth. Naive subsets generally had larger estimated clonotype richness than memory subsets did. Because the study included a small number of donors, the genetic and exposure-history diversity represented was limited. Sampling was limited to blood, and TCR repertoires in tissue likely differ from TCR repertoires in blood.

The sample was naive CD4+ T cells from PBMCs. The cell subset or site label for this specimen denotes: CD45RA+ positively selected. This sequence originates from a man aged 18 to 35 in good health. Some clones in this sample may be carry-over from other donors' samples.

The CDR3 reads CASSLHQLGTGELFF. The sequenced DNA is TGTGCCAGCAGTTTACACCAATTGGGAACCGGGGAGCTGTTTTTT. The sequence is built from TRBV28 and TRBJ2-2, with an unclear D gene assignment. Including cysteine and phenylalanine, the CDR3 has 15 amino acids. Of the read, only the CDR3 DNA is kept; its 45 bases are in frame from base 1. The junction carries 12 bases between V and J, which are trimmed by 2 bases and 5 bases respectively. CDR1 is given as MDHEN and CDR2 as SYDVKM, both from the germline V gene.